This T cell receptor (beta chain) was identified in a study of blood T cell repertoires in COVID-19. Original analysis: Estimated nucleated cell counts came from reference gene primer amplification. Method: immunoSEQ multiplex PCR; TCRdb's copy keeps in-frame clones and lacks some. V and J calls and clone size come straight from that table; D and trimming were deduced from the DNA. The sample records hundreds of thousands of clones, roughly 86% being singletons. The CDR3 extends over 15 amino acids. Unmatched junction bases numbered 3, after V lost 1 base and J lost 1 base. Germline values: CDR1 SGHTA, CDR2 FQGNSA.

Sequencing was performed on peripheral blood. This TCR was sampled from a woman in her 70s with COVID-19, enrolled during active disease. The chain links TRBV7-2 to TRBJ1-1; 7 bases are shared with TRBD1. This CDR3 is CASSLVGDRNTEAFF. The CDR3 DNA sequence: TGTGCCAGCAGCTTAGTTGGGGACAGGAACACTGAAGCTTTCTTT.